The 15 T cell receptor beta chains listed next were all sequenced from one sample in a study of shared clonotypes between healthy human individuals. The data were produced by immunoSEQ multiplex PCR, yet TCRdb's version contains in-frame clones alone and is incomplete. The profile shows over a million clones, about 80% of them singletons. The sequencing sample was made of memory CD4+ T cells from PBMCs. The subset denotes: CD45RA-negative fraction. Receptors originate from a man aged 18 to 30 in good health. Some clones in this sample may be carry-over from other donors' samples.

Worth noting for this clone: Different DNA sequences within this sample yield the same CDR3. CDR3 coding DNA: TGTGCCAGCAGCTTACGGGACACTATCTACGAGCAGTACTTC. Translating it yields CASSLRDTIYEQYF. The rearrangement uses TRBV7-9 and TRBJ2-7, with D possibly matching TRBD1 (6 bases). The CDR3 extends over 14 amino acids. Germline CDR1 and CDR2: SEHNR and FQNEAQ (reference sequence). V was clipped by 2 bases and J by 3 bases, with 11 bases between them. The complete variable domain, with remaining parts taken from reference TRBV7-9 and TRBJ2-7, reads DTGVSQNPRHKITKRGQNVTFRCDPISEHNRLYWYRQTLGQGPEFLTYFQNEAQLEKSRLLSDRFSAERPKGSFSTLEIQRTEQGDSAMYLCASSLRDTIYEQYFGPGTRLTVT.

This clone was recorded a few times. The DNA of the CDR3 is TGTGCCAGCAGCTTGGGAGACAGGTTCACAGATACGCAGTATTTT. As protein: CASSLGDRFTDTQYF. This chain connects TRBV7-8 to TRBJ2-3; D may be TRBD1 (6 bases). The germline V gene has CDR1 SGHVS and CDR2 FQNEAQ. V was clipped by 3 bases and J by 2 bases, with 12 bases between them. The CDR3 loop spans 15 amino acids.

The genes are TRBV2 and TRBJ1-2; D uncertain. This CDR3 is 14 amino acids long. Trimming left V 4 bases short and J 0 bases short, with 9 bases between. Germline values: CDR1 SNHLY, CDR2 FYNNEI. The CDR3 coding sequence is TGTGCCAGCAGTGGGAGGGAAGCTAACTATGGCTACACCTTC. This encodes CASSGREANYGYTF.

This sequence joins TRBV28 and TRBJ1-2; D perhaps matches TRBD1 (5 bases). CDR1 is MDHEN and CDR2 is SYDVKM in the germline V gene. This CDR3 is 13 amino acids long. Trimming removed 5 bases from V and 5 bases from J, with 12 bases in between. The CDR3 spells CASSRAGGYGYTF. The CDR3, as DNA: TGTGCCAGCAGTCGCGCGGGGGGATATGGCTACACCTTC.

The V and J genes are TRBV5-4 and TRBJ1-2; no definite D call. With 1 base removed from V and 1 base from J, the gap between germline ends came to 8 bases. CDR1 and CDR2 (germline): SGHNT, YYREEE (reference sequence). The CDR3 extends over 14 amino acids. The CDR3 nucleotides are TGTGCCAGCAGCTTGTCGGGAAGTAACTATGGCTACACCTTC. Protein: CASSLSGSNYGYTF.

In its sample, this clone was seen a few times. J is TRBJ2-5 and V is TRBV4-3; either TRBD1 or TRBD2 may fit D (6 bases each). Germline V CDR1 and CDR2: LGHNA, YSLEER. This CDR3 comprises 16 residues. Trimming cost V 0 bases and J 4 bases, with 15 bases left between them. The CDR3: CASSQEAGRGVETQYF. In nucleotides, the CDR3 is TGCGCCAGCAGCCAAGAGGCGGGTAGGGGGGTAGAGACCCAGTACTTC.

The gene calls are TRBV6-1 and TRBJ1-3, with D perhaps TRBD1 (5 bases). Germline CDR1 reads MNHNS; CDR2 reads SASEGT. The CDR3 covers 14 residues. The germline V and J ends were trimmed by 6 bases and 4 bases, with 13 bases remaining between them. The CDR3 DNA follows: TGTGCCAGCAGCGGGGGGGGAACGGGAAACACCATATATTTT. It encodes CASSGGGTGNTIYF.

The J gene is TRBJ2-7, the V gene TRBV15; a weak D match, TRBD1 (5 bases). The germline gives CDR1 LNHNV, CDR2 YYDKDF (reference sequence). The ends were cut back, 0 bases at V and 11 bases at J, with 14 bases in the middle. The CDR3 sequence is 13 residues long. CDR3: CATSRDIQGLKYF. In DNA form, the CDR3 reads TGTGCCACCAGCAGAGATATCCAGGGTTTGAAGTACTTC.

The CDR3 sequence: CASSPGQTGNTEAFF. In DNA, the CDR3 is TGTGCCAGCTCACCGGGACAGACTGGGAACACTGAAGCTTTCTTT. The chain combines TRBV18 with TRBJ1-1; 7 bases align to TRBD1. Per germline, CDR1 KGHSH and CDR2 LQKENI. CDR3 size: 15 residues. With V trimmed by 3 bases and J by 1 base, 5 bases remained unmatched.

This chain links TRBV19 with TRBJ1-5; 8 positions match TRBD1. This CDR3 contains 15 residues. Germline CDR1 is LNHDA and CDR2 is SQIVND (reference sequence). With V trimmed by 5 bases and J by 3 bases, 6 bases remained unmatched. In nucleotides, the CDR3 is TGTGCCAGTAGTTGGACAGGGCTAATCAATCAGCCCCAGCATTTT. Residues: CASSWTGLINQPQHF.

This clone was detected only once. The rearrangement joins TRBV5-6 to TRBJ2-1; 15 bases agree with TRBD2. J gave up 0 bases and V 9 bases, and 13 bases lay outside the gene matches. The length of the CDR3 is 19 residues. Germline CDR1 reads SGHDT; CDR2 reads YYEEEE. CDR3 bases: TGTGCCATCGATCCCTCCGGGACTAGCGGGGGGAGCTCCTACAATGAGCAGTTCTTC. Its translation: CAIDPSGTSGGSSYNEQFF.

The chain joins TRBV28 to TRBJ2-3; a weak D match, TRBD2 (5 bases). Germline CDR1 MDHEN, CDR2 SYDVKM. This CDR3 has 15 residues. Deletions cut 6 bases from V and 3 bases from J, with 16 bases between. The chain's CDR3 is CASSTPTPGTDTQYF. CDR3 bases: TGTGCCAGCAGCACTCCTACCCCGGGGACAGATACGCAGTATTTT.

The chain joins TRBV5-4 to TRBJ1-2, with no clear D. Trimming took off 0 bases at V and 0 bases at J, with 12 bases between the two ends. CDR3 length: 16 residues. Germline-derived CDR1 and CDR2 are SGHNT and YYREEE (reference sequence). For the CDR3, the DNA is TGTGCCAGCAGCTTGGTGACCAGGAGCGCTAACTATGGCTACACCTTC. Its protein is CASSLVTRSANYGYTF.

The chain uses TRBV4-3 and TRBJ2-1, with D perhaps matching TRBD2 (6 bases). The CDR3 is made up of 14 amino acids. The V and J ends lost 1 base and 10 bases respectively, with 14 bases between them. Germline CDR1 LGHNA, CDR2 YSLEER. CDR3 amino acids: CASSQVSGVREQFF. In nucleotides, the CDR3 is TGCGCCAGCAGCCAAGTGTCGGGGGTGAGGGAGCAGTTCTTC.

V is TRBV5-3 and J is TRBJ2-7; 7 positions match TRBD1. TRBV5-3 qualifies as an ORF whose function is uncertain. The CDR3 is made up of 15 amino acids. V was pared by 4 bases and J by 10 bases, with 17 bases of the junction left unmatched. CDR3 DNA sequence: TGTGCCAGAAGCGCCGGGACAGACTTCCCCCAGTTTCAGTACTTC. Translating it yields CARSAGTDFPQFQYF.